The present entry profiles one T cell receptor (beta chain) with its context. The target antigen is unknown. Sequence at one end of the junction differs from germline and may be a read error. This CDR3 has 15 amino acids. CDR1 and CDR2 from the germline V gene are SGHTA and FQGNSA. This entry is derived from a study of early T cells in non-severe SARS-CoV-2 infection. Study in general: Sequenced material consisted of bulk RNA (from unsorted whole blood), and chains were unpaired.

The library protocol tagged individual cDNA molecules with unique molecular identifiers. MiXCR, applied by TCRdb to the 5' RACE reads, yields one record per CDR3 protein. The sample comprises about 60,000 distinct CDR3 sequences, roughly 5.9% of which are singletons, and 6.8% rests with the top ten. Broader study findings: Missing private and CD4 specificities, VDJdb matching favored anti-spike CD8 responses.

The chain is built from TRBV7-2 and TRBJ1-1, with D perhaps TRBD1 (5 bases). This receptor was taken from an adult who was a healthcare worker with PCR-confirmed SARS-CoV-2 infection or an uninfected control (not recorded which). The sample was whole blood. CDR3 coding DNA: TGTGCCAGCAGCTTAGCGTCAGGGATGAACACTGAAGCTTTTTTT. It encodes CASSLASGMNTEAFF.